The rows below give T cell receptor beta chains drawn from one sample of a study of blood T cell repertoires in COVID-19. Profiled with immunoSEQ multiplex PCR; TCRdb holds only in-frame clones, not every one. The sample includes around 450,000 clones, roughly nine tenths of them seen just once. The source material was PBMCs or T cells enriched from blood (not recorded which). The receptors here all came from a woman in her late teens or twenties with acute COVID-19. Both conserved end residues are trimmed from each CDR3.

>TRBV29-1
SVEDVGRGLAPGNTIY
>TRBV19
ASAGQSTEAF
>TRBV11-2
ASSLFQAGGVNGYT
>TRBV5-1
ASSLTGVQETQY
>TRBV19
ASLPYGANVLT
>TRBV4-3
ASSKSTSRVYEQY
>TRBV27
ASSQGQGAKGNQPQH
>TRBV14
ASSQDNRGYGYT
>TRBV28
ASSLPTLRGREKLF
>TRBV10-3
AISAVDTQY
>TRBV6-2/TRBV6-3
ASSYDTARGT
>TRBV9
ASSGGLAGTYEQY